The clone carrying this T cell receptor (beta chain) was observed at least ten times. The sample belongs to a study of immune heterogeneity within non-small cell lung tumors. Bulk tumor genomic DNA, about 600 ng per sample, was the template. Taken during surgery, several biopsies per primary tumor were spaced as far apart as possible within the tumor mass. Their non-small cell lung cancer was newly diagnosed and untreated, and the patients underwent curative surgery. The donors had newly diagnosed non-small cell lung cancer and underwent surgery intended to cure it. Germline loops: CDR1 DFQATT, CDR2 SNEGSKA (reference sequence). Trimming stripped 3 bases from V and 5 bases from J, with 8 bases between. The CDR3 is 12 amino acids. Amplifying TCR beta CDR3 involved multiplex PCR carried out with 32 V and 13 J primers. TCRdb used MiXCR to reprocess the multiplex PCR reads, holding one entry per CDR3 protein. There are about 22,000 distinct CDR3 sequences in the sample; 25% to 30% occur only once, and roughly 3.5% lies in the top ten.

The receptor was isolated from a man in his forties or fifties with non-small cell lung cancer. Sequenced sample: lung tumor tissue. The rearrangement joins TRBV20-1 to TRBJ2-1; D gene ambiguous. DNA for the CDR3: TGCAGTGCTAGTGAGTCGAACAATGAGCAGTTCTTC. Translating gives CSASESNNEQFF.